The 27 T cell receptor beta chains listed next were all sequenced from one sample in a study of T cells in Graves' hyperthyroidism and ophthalmopathy (dated by TCRdb to about 2019). Library preparation employed multiplex PCR. Sequencing instrument: Illumina HiSeq 2000. TCR beta CDR3 regions were amplified from RNA transcripts. For the first round of RT-PCR on the TCR CDR3, the HTBI primer set was used together with the Qiagen OneStep RT-PCR kit. In TCRdb, the public reads were trimmed at Q25 with fastp and aligned with MiXCR, with productive beta chains retained. CDR3 protein sequences are deduplicated, and each keeps its most common genes and DNA. Across this sample there are 700,000 or so distinct CDR3 sequences, with roughly 17% seen only once. The leading ten clones occupy roughly 8% of the sample. Sequencing used blood. The receptor set was obtained from a man aged 18 to 30 with Graves' hyperthyroidism.

This clonotype was observed at least ten times. The chain links TRBV27 to TRBJ2-3; D tentatively reads TRBD1 or TRBD2 (5 bases each). This CDR3 comprises 14 residues. Germline V gene sequence: CDR1 MNHEY, CDR2 SMNVEV (reference sequence). Trimming left V 6 bases short and J 0 bases short, with 10 bases between. CDR3: CASSYRDSTDTQYF. The CDR3 DNA sequence: TGTGCCAGCAGCTATAGGGACAGCACAGATACGCAGTATTTT.

A few counts support this clonotype. The chain employs TRBV7-8 and TRBJ1-5; D might be TRBD1 (5 bases). V gave up 2 bases and J gave up 4 bases, with 12 bases separating them. CDR1 is SGHVS, CDR2 FQNEAQ, per germline. The CDR3 is 15 residues long. CDR3 in DNA: TGTGCCAGCAGCTTATCCGGGACTGCGAATCAGCCCCAGCATTTT. This codes for CASSLSGTANQPQHF. Together with reference TRBV7-8 and TRBJ1-5, the CDR3 gives the full variable domain: GAGVSQSPRYKVAKRGQDVALRCDPISGHVSLFWYQQALGQGPEFLTYFQNEAQLDKSGLPSDRFFAERPEGSVSTLKIQRTQQEDSAVYLCASSLSGTANQPQHFGDGTRLSIL.

The sample holds a few counts of this clonotype. This chain links TRBV28 with TRBJ2-3; D is possibly TRBD2 (6 bases). This CDR3 is built from 16 residues. Trimming stripped 3 bases from V and 3 bases from J, with 16 bases between. In germline, CDR1 is MDHEN, CDR2 SYDVKM. The CDR3 reads CASSFSLTGATDTQYF. Here the CDR3 DNA reads TGTGCCAGCAGTTTCTCCCTAACGGGAGCTACAGATACGCAGTATTTT.

This clonotype came up many times. DNA for the CDR3: TGTGCCAGCGGCTGGACAGGGCTGTACGAGCAGTACTTC. Its translation is CASGWTGLYEQYF. The chain employs TRBV2 and TRBJ2-7; 8 bases are shared with TRBD1. Looked up from germline, CDR1 is SNHLY and CDR2 is FYNNEI. With V trimmed by 8 bases and J by 4 bases, 7 bases remained unmatched. CDR3 length: 13 amino acids.

This clonotype was seen ten or more times. The V gene is TRBV19, the J gene TRBJ1-1; D call uncertain. Germline assignment: CDR1 LNHDA and CDR2 SQIVND (reference sequence). The CDR3 is 13 amino acids. V lost 8 bases and J 1 base, leaving 11 bases between the germline ends. The CDR3 sequence is CASLKRENTEAFF. CDR3 nucleotides: TGTGCCAGTCTAAAACGAGAGAACACTGAAGCTTTCTTT.

The J gene is TRBJ2-1, the V gene TRBV11-2; 9 nucleotides agree with TRBD2. The junction had 4 bases not matched to a gene; V was cut back by 4 bases and J by 0 bases. Germline V gene sequence: CDR1 SGHAT, CDR2 FQNNGV. The CDR3 is made up of 16 amino acids. The CDR3 is CASSSVAGASYNEQFF. In nucleotides, the CDR3 is TGTGCCAGCAGCTCTGTAGCGGGAGCCTCCTACAATGAGCAGTTCTTC. The complete variable domain, with remaining parts taken from reference TRBV11-2 and TRBJ2-1, reads EAGVAQSPRYKIIEKRQSVAFWCNPISGHATLYWYQQILGQGPKLLIQFQNNGVVDDSQLPKDRFSAERLKGVDSTLKIQPAKLEDSAVYLCASSSVAGASYNEQFFGPGTRLTVL.

The table lists this clonotype with many counts. V is TRBV30 and J is TRBJ1-1; D is undetermined. CDR3 size: 14 residues. Trimming removed 6 bases from V and 11 bases from J, with 25 bases in between. Germline V gene sequence: CDR1 GTSNPN, CDR2 SVGIG (reference sequence). CDR3 sequence (DNA): TGTGCCTGTGGTTTAACGGACCATATGGGTGGCGCTTTCTTT. It specifies CACGLTDHMGGAFF.

This clonotype was detected a few times. The rearrangement joins TRBV12-3 or TRBV12-4 to TRBJ2-1; TRBD2 matches at 12 bases. Germline trimming cut 3 bases from V and 12 bases from J; bases unmatched to any gene: 6. The CDR3 extends over 14 amino acids. DNA for the CDR3: TGTGCCAGCAGTTTTACTAGCGGGAGGAGTCGGCAGTTCTTC. Amino acids: CASSFTSGRSRQFF.

Concerning this clonotype: One junction end disagrees with the germline gene, perhaps due to a read error. The chain is built from TRBV7-7 and TRBJ2-3; perhaps TRBD1 as D (5 bases). Germline CDR1 and CDR2: SSHAT and FNYEAQ (reference sequence). The CDR3 covers 14 residues. CDR3 sequence: CASSQTVFTDTQYF. CDR3 nucleotide sequence: TGTGCTAGCAGCCAGACAGTATTCACAGATACGCAGTATTTT.

This chain uses TRBV6-1 with TRBJ2-7; 10 nucleotides line up with TRBD2. V trimming: 9 bases; J trimming: 2 bases; junction bases outside the gene matches: 10. Germline V lookup: CDR1 MNHNS, CDR2 SASEGT. This CDR3 is 15 amino acids long. CDR3 amino acids: CASRLGLADTYEQYF. The CDR3 DNA reads TGTGCCAGTCGGCTCGGACTAGCGGATACCTACGAGCAGTACTTC.

This clonotype was detected a few times. J is TRBJ1-1 and V is TRBV27; TRBD1 might be the D (5 bases). V was pared by 4 bases and J by 1 base, with 13 bases between. The CDR3 loop spans 15 amino acids. CDR1 MNHEY and CDR2 SMNVEV come from the germline V gene (reference sequence). Here the CDR3 DNA reads TGTGCCAGCAGTTCACTTCCCACAGGGAACACTGAAGCTTTCTTT. Translated, it gives CASSSLPTGNTEAFF.

The CDR3 bases are TGTGCCAGCAGTGAGGGGACTAGCGGGCTAACCTACGAGCAGTACTTC. Its protein is CASSEGTSGLTYEQYF. The rearrangement joins TRBV7-9 to TRBJ2-7; 12 positions agree with TRBD2. Germline V gives CDR1 SEHNR, CDR2 FQNEAQ (reference sequence). This CDR3 region has 16 residues. The V gene end was trimmed by 6 bases and the J gene end by 2 bases; junction bases not matched to a gene: 8.

The chain recombines TRBV12-3 or TRBV12-4 with TRBJ1-5; TRBD1 is a possible D gene (6 bases). Trimming left V 7 bases short and J 0 bases short, with 28 bases between. CDR3 length: 20 amino acids. Here the CDR3 DNA reads TGTGCCAGCACCCTCCTGGGGGCTAGGGGGTACGCATATAGCAATCAGCCCCAGCATTTT. Its protein is CASTLLGARGYAYSNQPQHF.

This clonotype was counted only a few times. The chain couples TRBV20-1 to TRBJ2-3; 7 bases agree with TRBD2. CDR3 length: 15 residues. CDR1 is DFQATT, CDR2 SNEGSKA, per germline (reference sequence). V lost 5 bases, J lost 0 bases, and 8 bases stayed unmatched. The DNA for the CDR3 is TGCAGTGCTTCCGGGACTACCGATAGCACAGATACGCAGTATTTT. Protein sequence: CSASGTTDSTDTQYF.

This clonotype was counted only a few times. The J gene is TRBJ2-7, the V gene TRBV6-2 or TRBV6-3; D may be TRBD1 or TRBD2 (5 bases each). Germline V gives CDR1 MNHEY, CDR2 SVGEGT. The CDR3 is 14 residues long. V lost 4 bases and J lost 7, with 17 bases in between. The CDR3 sequence: CASSSGRQYSEQYF. Written as DNA, the CDR3 is TGTGCCAGCAGTTCAGGGAGACAGTACTCGGAGCAGTACTTC.

The gene calls are TRBV20-1 and TRBJ2-1; 8 bases are a match to TRBD1. The CDR3 is 15 amino acids. J gave up 5 bases and V 6 bases, and 12 bases lay outside the gene matches. Germline lookup yields CDR1 DFQATT and CDR2 SNEGSKA (reference sequence). The CDR3 sequence: CSASPPTGEHNEQFF. CDR3 nucleotides: TGCAGTGCATCACCCCCGACAGGGGAGCACAATGAGCAGTTCTTC.

This clonotype was seen more than once but under ten times. CDR3 coding DNA: TGTGCCAGCAGCGCGCAGACAGGCTACGAGCAGTACTTC. Its protein is CASSAQTGYEQYF. The chain joins TRBV7-9 to TRBJ2-7, with D possibly matching TRBD1 (6 bases). The V end was cut by 5 bases, the J end by 3 bases, with 11 bases between. The CDR3 has 13 residues. The germline V gene has CDR1 SEHNR and CDR2 FQNEAQ (reference sequence).

The V call is TRBV27, the J call TRBJ2-7, with a possible D match to TRBD2 (6 bases). Between the trimmed V and J ends, which lost 3 bases and 0 bases, there was a span of 21 bases. The germline V gene has CDR1 MNHEY and CDR2 SMNVEV (reference sequence). This CDR3 contains 18 residues. CDR3 loop: CASSFMYRDSRASYEQYF. CDR3 nucleotides: TGTGCCAGCAGTTTTATGTACCGGGACTCCAGGGCCTCCTACGAGCAGTACTTC.

This chain links TRBV2 with TRBJ2-6; no clear D. CDR1 and CDR2 (germline): SNHLY, FYNNEI. This CDR3 comprises 13 residues. CDR3 amino acids: CAKAASGANVLTF. The DNA of the CDR3 is TGTGCGAAAGCTGCCTCTGGGGCCAACGTCCTGACTTTC.

This clonotype was counted between two and nine times. The chain uses TRBV28 and TRBJ2-3; D may be TRBD2 (5 bases). Trimming left V 7 bases short and J 3 bases short, with 17 bases between. The CDR3 consists of 15 residues. The germline V gene has CDR1 MDHEN and CDR2 SYDVKM. CDR3 protein: CASTRPPGSTDTQYF. Here the CDR3 DNA reads TGTGCCAGCACCCGCCCCCCGGGGTCGACAGATACGCAGTATTTT. The full variable domain, its missing parts supplied by reference TRBV28 and TRBJ2-3, is DVKVTQSSRYLVKRTGEKVFLECVQDMDHENMFWYRQDPGLGLRLIYFSYDVKMKEKGDIPEGYSVSREKKERFSLILESASTNQTSMYLCASTRPPGSTDTQYFGPGTRLTVL.

The chain links TRBV20-1 to TRBJ2-5; tentatively, D is TRBD2 (5 bases). Trimming took 5 bases from V and 4 from J, leaving 20 bases between them. Germline-derived CDR1 and CDR2 are DFQATT and SNEGSKA (reference sequence). CDR3 size: 15 residues. CDR3 sequence (DNA): TGCAGTGCTGTCCACGGACTCCGAAAGGCAGAGACCCAGTACTTC. Translation gives CSAVHGLRKAETQYF.

This clonotype was seen many times. The DNA of the CDR3 is TGTGCCAGCAACTTAGGCGTGGCTGGGGCCAACGTCCTGACTTTC. This gives the protein CASNLGVAGANVLTF. The chain combines TRBV12-3 or TRBV12-4 with TRBJ2-6; D gene ambiguous. The CDR3 extends over 15 amino acids. V was pared by 7 bases and J by 2 bases, with 12 bases between.

The chain uses TRBV13 and TRBJ1-3; TRBD1 aligns across 7 bases. Germline CDR1 reads PRHDT; CDR2 reads FYEKMQ (reference sequence). The ends lost 5 bases at V and 0 bases at J; junction bases unmatched: 4. There are 15 residues in the CDR3. The CDR3 reads CASSRDSASGNTIYF. The CDR3 coding sequence is TGTGCCAGCAGCCGGGACAGCGCCTCTGGAAACACCATATATTTT.

The table lists this clonotype with many counts. This chain joins TRBV6-1 and TRBJ1-1, with D unclear. CDR1 and CDR2 from the germline V gene are MNHNS and SASEGT. The germline V and J ends were trimmed by 5 bases and 4 bases, with 14 bases remaining between them. The length of the CDR3 is 14 residues. This chain's CDR3 is CASSPLAGFTEAFF. The CDR3 DNA is TGTGCCAGCAGTCCCCTTGCCGGGTTCACTGAAGCTTTCTTT.

This clonotype has more than one count but fewer than ten. This rearrangement joins TRBV30 to TRBJ2-3, with 8 nucleotides matching TRBD2. V dropped 3 bases and J dropped 3; count of bases not matched to a gene: 8. The germline V gene has CDR1 GTSNPN and CDR2 SVGIG (reference sequence). CDR3 length: 15 amino acids. The CDR3 region has the DNA TGTGCCTGGAGCGCCCTAGCGGGTGGTACAGATACGCAGTATTTT. Translating gives CAWSALAGGTDTQYF.

This clonotype was seen at least ten times. CDR3 nucleotides: TGTGCCAGCTCACCAAAGGAGGCTAACTATGGCTACACCTTC. The encoded protein is CASSPKEANYGYTF. The chain recombines TRBV18 with TRBJ1-2; D gene ambiguous. V dropped 2 bases and J dropped 0 bases, with 7 bases sitting between them. Germline V lookup: CDR1 KGHSH, CDR2 LQKENI. The CDR3 length is 14 residues.

The rearrangement joins TRBV5-4 to TRBJ2-7; 10 bases are shared with TRBD1. With V trimmed by 2 bases and J by 4 bases, 6 bases remained unmatched. The CDR3 is 15 amino acids. Germline values: CDR1 SGHNT, CDR2 YYREEE (reference sequence). This CDR3 reads CASSLRGTGVYEQYF. The CDR3 bases are TGTGCCAGCAGCTTAAGAGGGACAGGGGTGTACGAGCAGTACTTC. The full variable domain, in which reference TRBV5-4 and TRBJ2-7 provide the parts outside the CDR3, is ETGVTQSPTHLIKTRGQQVTLRCSSQSGHNTVSWYQQALGQGPQFIFQYYREEENGRGNFPPRFSGLQFPNYSSELNVNALELDDSALYLCASSLRGTGVYEQYFGPGTRLTVT.